This entry lists 18 T cell receptor beta chains sequenced from one sample in a study of blood T cell repertoires in COVID-19. Libraries were prepared by immunoSEQ multiplex PCR; TCRdb keeps only in-frame clonotypes and omits some of them. Of about 250,000 clones in the sample, about 90% were seen once. The sample consisted of peripheral blood. Source of these receptors: a man older than 75 with acute or convalescent COVID-19.

This sequence joins TRBV3-1 (or the pseudogene TRBV3-2) and TRBJ1-6; the D gene is possibly TRBD1 (5 bases). The V gene's germline CDR1 is LGHDT and CDR2 YNNKEL (reference sequence). The CDR3 consists of 14 residues. Trimming cost V 4 bases and J 7 bases, with 11 bases left between them. The CDR3 nucleotides are TGTGCCAGCAGCCTCGGACGGGGGAATTCACCCCTCCACTTT. Its protein product is CASSLGRGNSPLHF.

This rearrangement joins TRBV19 to TRBJ1-4; D is unresolved. With 3 bases removed from V and 8 bases from J, the gap between germline ends came to 16 bases. Looked up from germline, CDR1 is LNHDA and CDR2 is SQIVND (reference sequence). The CDR3 extends over 15 amino acids. The CDR3 loop is CASSIRTGEKEKLFF. CDR3 in DNA: TGTGCCAGTAGTATTCGGACTGGGGAAAAGGAAAAACTGTTTTTT. The full variable domain, its missing parts supplied by reference TRBV19 and TRBJ1-4, is DGGITQSPKYLFRKEGQNVTLSCEQNLNHDAMYWYRQDPGQGLRLIYYSQIVNDFQKGDIAEGYSVSREKKESFPLTVTSAQKNPTAFYLCASSIRTGEKEKLFFGSGTQLSVL.

The chain joins TRBV7-9 to TRBJ1-5, with 7 bases fitting TRBD1. The germline V gene has CDR1 SEHNR and CDR2 FQNEAQ (reference sequence). This CDR3 is built from 16 residues. The V and J ends lost 6 bases and 0 bases, in that order; junction bases with no gene match: 8. This CDR3 reads CASSSTGSVSNQPQHF. The CDR3 DNA reads as TGTGCCAGCAGTTCGACAGGGAGTGTTAGCAATCAGCCCCAGCATTTT.

The chain carries TRBV5-4 and TRBJ2-6; TRBD2 might be the D (5 bases). CDR3 length equals 14 residues. Trimming shortened V by 9 bases and J by 4 bases, and 14 bases separated the two germline ends. CDR1 is SGHNT and CDR2 is YYREEE in the germline V gene (reference sequence). The CDR3, as DNA: TGTGCCACCCATATAGCGTCCGGGGCCAACGTCCTGACTTTC. Translation gives CATHIASGANVLTF. The full variable domain, completed using reference TRBV5-4 and TRBJ2-6, is ETGVTQSPTHLIKTRGQQVTLRCSSQSGHNTVSWYQQALGQGPQFIFQYYREEENGRGNFPPRFSGLQFPNYSSELNVNALELDDSALYLCATHIASGANVLTFGAGSRLTVL.

A single count supports this clone. V gene TRBV11-2 combines with J gene TRBJ2-2, with D maybe TRBD2 (7 bases). V dropped 3 bases and J dropped 3 bases, with 14 bases sitting between them. Germline V CDR1 and CDR2: SGHAT, FQNNGV. The CDR3 covers 16 residues. The CDR3 nucleotides are TGTGCCAGCAGCTTCCGGGGGGCCGGGGACACCGGGGAGCTGTTTTTT. Translating gives CASSFRGAGDTGELFF.

The V gene is TRBV29-1, the J gene TRBJ1-5; no clear D. The V and J ends lost 4 bases and 5 bases respectively, with 9 bases between them. Per the germline V gene, CDR1 is SQVTM and CDR2 is ANQGSEA. The CDR3 is 12 residues long. The CDR3 here is CSVGQEDQPQHF. The DNA for the CDR3 is TGCAGCGTTGGGCAGGAAGATCAGCCCCAGCATTTT.

The J gene is TRBJ2-5, the V gene TRBV5-1, with 9 bases that match TRBD1. The ends lost 2 bases at V and 5 bases at J; junction bases unmatched: 7. The CDR3 spans 15 residues. CDR1 and CDR2 from the germline V gene are SGHRS and YFSETQ. The DNA for the CDR3 is TGCGCCAGCAGCTTTCCCGGGACAGGGAGTGAGACCCAGTACTTC. This gives the protein CASSFPGTGSETQYF.

This chain links TRBV19 with TRBJ1-2; 9 bases fit TRBD1. The V and J ends lost 5 bases and 5 bases, in that order; junction bases with no gene match: 3. This CDR3 contains 13 residues. Germline CDR1 is LNHDA and CDR2 is SQIVND (reference sequence). The CDR3 bases are TGTGCCAGTAGTCGGACAGGGGAGTATGGCTACACCTTC. This sequence encodes CASSRTGEYGYTF.

This chain connects TRBV14 to TRBJ2-1, with D perhaps TRBD1 (6 bases). Germline CDR1 reads SGHDN; CDR2 reads FVKESK. The CDR3 contains 14 residues. Trimming stripped 2 bases from V and 4 bases from J, with 9 bases between. The CDR3, as DNA: TGTGCCAGCAGCCAACCTACAGGGTACAATGAGCAGTTCTTC. It yields the protein CASSQPTGYNEQFF.

This chain joins TRBV5-8 and TRBJ2-3; a weak D match, TRBD2 (6 bases). The V end lost 7 bases, the J end lost 0 bases, and 6 bases lay between the germline ends. CDR1 and CDR2 from the germline V gene are SGHTS and YDEGEE. The CDR3 has 12 residues. The CDR3 protein is CASGRSTDTQYF. DNA of the CDR3: TGTGCCAGCGGGAGGAGCACAGATACGCAGTATTTT. The variable domain in full, with the rest retrieved from reference TRBV5-8 and TRBJ2-3, is EAGVTQSPTHLIKTRGQQATLRCSPISGHTSVYWYQQALGLGLQFLLWYDEGEERNRGNFPPRFSGRQFPNYSSELNVNALELEDSALYLCASGRSTDTQYFGPGTRLTVL.

This chain links TRBV19 with TRBJ1-2; possibly TRBD1 for D (6 bases). The length of the CDR3 is 12 residues. Germline V gene sequence: CDR1 LNHDA, CDR2 SQIVND (reference sequence). Trimming removed 8 bases from V and 7 bases from J, with 14 bases in between. The CDR3, as DNA: TGTGCCAGTGCTTTCGGGACATTTGGCTACACCTTC. It is translated as CASAFGTFGYTF.

The chain couples TRBV6-6 to TRBJ1-3; 9 bases line up with TRBD1. The length of the CDR3 is 16 residues. Looked up from germline, CDR1 is MNHNY and CDR2 is SVGAGI (reference sequence). Trimming at V came to 6 bases and at J to 0 bases, leaving 6 bases not matched to a gene. CDR3 loop: CASRRPGQGSGNTIYF. The CDR3 nucleotides read TGTGCCAGCAGACGTCCGGGACAGGGCTCTGGAAACACCATATATTTT.

Comments on this clone: Compared with germline, one end of the junction differs, possibly owing to a read error. This sequence joins TRBV6-6 and TRBJ2-1, with 8 bases matching TRBD2. The CDR3 extends over 16 amino acids. Germline CDR1 reads MNHNY; CDR2 reads SVGAGI (reference sequence). The CDR3 protein is CASSDSGTRSPNEQFF. CDR3 bases: TGTGCCAGCAGTGACTCCGGGACTAGATCGCCCAATGAGCAGTTCTTC.

The chain combines TRBV3-1 (or the pseudogene TRBV3-2) with TRBJ1-6, with TRBD1 as a possible D gene (5 bases). CDR1 LGHDT and CDR2 YNNKEL come from the germline V gene (reference sequence). The length of the CDR3 is 15 residues. V was clipped by 3 bases and J by 7 bases, with 13 bases between them. CDR3 sequence: CASSHVRVGNSPLHF. Here the CDR3 DNA reads TGTGCCAGCAGCCACGTCAGGGTAGGAAATTCACCCCTCCACTTT.

The chain is built from TRBV9 and TRBJ2-5; D unresolved. The CDR3 totals 14 residues. Germline V CDR1 and CDR2: SGDLS, YYNGEE. V was trimmed by 0 bases and J by 1 base, leaving 7 bases between them. CDR3 nucleotide sequence: TGTGCCAGCAGCGTAGGATGGAGCCAAGAGACCCAGTACTTC. Protein sequence: CASSVGWSQETQYF. Drawing the rest from reference TRBV9 and TRBJ2-5, the complete variable domain is DSGVTQTPKHLITATGQRVTLRCSPRSGDLSVYWYQQSLDQGLQFLIQYYNGEERAKGNILERFSAQQFPDLHSELNLSSLELGDSALYFCASSVGWSQETQYFGPGTRLLVL.

The rearrangement joins TRBV3-1 (or the pseudogene TRBV3-2) to TRBJ1-6; D is unclear. CDR3 length equals 15 residues. Trimming left V 4 bases short and J 7 bases short, with 14 bases between. CDR1 is LGHDT and CDR2 is YNNKEL in the germline V gene (reference sequence). The CDR3 DNA is TGTGCCAGCAGCCCCGGAGAGCTCATCAATTCACCCCTCCACTTT. It encodes CASSPGELINSPLHF.

In regard to this clone: An end of the junction differs from the germline gene, which may be a read error. The genes are TRBV12-3 or TRBV12-4 and TRBJ1-1; D is perhaps TRBD1 (6 bases). The CDR3 has 13 residues. The CDR3 nucleotides are TGTGTCAGCAGTCCTACAGGGACCACTGAAGCTTTCTTT. Protein sequence: CVSSPTGTTEAFF.

The chain employs TRBV6-2 or TRBV6-3 and TRBJ2-5, with TRBD1 matching over 9 bases. The J segment lost 2 bases and the V segment lost 2 bases, leaving 3 bases of the junction unmatched. This CDR3 has 15 residues. Germline CDR1 is MNHEY and CDR2 is SVGEGT. The CDR3 here is CASSYGTGLQETQYF. CDR3 sequence (DNA): TGTGCCAGCAGTTACGGGACAGGGTTACAAGAGACCCAGTACTTC.